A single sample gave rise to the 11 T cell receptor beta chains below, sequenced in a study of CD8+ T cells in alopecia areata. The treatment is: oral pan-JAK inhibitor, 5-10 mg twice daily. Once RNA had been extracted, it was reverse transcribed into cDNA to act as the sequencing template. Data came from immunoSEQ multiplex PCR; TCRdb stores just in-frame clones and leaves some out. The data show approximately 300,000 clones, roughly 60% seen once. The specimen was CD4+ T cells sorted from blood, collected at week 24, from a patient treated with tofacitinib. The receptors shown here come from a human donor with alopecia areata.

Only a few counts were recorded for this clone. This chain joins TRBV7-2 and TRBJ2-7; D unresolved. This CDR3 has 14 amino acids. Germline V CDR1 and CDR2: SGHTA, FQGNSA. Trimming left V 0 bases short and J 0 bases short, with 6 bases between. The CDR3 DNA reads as TGTGCCAGCAGCTTAGCCACTGTCTCCTACGAGCAGTACTTC. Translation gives CASSLATVSYEQYF.

The CDR3 reads CASGKQGSYEQYF. CDR3 bases: TGTGCCAGCGGGAAGCAGGGCTCCTACGAGCAGTACTTC. The rearrangement uses TRBV5-4 and TRBJ2-7; TRBD1 might be the D (5 bases). The CDR3 is made up of 13 amino acids. CDR1 and CDR2 from the germline V gene are SGHNT and YYREEE (reference sequence). Trimming left V 7 bases short and J 0 bases short, with 11 bases between.

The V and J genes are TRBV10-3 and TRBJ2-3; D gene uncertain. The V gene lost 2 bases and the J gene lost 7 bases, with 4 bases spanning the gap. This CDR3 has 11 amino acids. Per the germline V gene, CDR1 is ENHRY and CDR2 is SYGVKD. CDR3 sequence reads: CAISETNTQYF. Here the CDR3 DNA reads TGTGCCATCAGTGAGACGAATACGCAGTATTTT.

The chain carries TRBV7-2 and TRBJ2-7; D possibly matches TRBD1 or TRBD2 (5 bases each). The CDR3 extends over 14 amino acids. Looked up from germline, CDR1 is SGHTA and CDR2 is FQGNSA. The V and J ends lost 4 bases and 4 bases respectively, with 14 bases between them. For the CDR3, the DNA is TGTGCCAGCAGCTCCTCGGGGCCGCCTTACGAGCAGTACTTC. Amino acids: CASSSSGPPYEQYF.

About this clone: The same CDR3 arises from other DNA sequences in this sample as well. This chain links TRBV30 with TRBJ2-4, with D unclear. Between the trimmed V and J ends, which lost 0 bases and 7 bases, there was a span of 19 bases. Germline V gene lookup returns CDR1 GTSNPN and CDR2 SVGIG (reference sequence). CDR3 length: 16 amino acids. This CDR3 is CAWSVSGNPFGNIQYF. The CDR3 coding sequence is TGTGCCTGGAGTGTATCGGGCAACCCCTTCGGGAACATTCAGTACTTC.

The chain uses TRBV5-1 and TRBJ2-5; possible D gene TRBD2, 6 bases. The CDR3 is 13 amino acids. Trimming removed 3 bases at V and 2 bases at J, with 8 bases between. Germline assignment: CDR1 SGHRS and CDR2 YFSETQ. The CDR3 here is CASSSTRQETQYF. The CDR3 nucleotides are TGCGCCAGCAGCTCGACTAGACAAGAGACCCAGTACTTC.

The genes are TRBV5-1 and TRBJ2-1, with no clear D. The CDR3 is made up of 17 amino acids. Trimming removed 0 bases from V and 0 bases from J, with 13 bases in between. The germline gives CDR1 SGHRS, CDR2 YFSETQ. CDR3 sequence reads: CASSLDPSFSSYNEQFF. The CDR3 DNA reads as TGCGCCAGCAGCTTGGATCCGTCTTTTAGCTCCTACAATGAGCAGTTCTTC.

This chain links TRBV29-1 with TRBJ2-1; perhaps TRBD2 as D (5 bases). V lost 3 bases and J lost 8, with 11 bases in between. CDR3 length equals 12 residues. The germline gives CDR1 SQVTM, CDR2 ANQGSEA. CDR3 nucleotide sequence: TGCAGCGTTGACGGGAATAAGGATGAGCAGTTCTTC. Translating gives CSVDGNKDEQFF.

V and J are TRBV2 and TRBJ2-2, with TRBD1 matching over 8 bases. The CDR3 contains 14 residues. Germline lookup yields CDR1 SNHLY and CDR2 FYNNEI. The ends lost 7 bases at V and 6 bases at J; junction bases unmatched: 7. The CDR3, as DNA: TGTGCCAGCATTCCGGACAGGGCGGCCGGGGAGCTGTTTTTT. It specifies CASIPDRAAGELFF.

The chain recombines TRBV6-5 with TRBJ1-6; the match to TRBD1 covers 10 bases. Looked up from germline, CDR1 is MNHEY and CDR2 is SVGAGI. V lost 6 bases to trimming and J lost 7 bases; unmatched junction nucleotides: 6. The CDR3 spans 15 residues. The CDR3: CASSRPGQGNSPLHF. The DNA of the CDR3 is TGTGCCAGCAGCCGCCCGGGACAGGGGAATTCACCCCTCCACTTT.

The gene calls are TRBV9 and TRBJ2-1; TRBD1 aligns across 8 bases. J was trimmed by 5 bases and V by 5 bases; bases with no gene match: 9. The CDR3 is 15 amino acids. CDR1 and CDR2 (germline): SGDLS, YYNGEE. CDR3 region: CASSTWTGRNNEQFF. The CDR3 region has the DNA TGTGCCAGCAGTACATGGACAGGGAGGAACAATGAGCAGTTCTTC.